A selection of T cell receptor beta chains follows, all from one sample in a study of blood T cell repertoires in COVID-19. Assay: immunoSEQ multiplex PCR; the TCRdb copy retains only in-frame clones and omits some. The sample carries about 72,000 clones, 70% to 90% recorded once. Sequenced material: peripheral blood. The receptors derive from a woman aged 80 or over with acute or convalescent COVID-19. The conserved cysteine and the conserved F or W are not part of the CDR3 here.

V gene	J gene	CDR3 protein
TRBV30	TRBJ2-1	AWSVGEKYNEQF
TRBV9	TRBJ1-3	ASSVSGVSGNTIY
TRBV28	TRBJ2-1	ASGPRDTPGYNEQF
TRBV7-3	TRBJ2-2	ASSPTQTGTGELF
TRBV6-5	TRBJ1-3	ASSQTGSGNTIY
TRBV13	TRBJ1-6	ASSAGQGNSPLH
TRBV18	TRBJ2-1	ASSPWTDSYNEQF
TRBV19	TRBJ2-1	ASSVGQNSYNEQF
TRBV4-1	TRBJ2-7	ASSRGGTSGGASYEQY
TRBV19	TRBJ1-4	ASSTQPRNEKLF
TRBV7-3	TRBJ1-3	ASSLTGGAGPGNTIY
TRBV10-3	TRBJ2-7	AIRTSSGNSYEQY
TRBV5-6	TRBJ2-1	ASSAGTAPRNEQF
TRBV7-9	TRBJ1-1	ASSYNNRDTEAF
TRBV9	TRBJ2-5	ASSVATGVVGETQY
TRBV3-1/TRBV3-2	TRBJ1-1	ASSQRDGGRSNTEAF
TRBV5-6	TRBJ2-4	ASSDGRSGALAKNIQY
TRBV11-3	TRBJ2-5	ASSLESGETQY